One sample yielded the 24 T cell receptor beta chains listed below, sequenced in a study of cytomegalovirus exposure and HLA in healthy donors. It was with 60 Vbeta and 13 Jbeta primers that the PCR ran. The assay was immunoSEQ multiplex PCR, and TCRdb's table has in-frame clones only and misses some. This table has just over 200,000 clones, under 85% appearing once. The specimen sequenced was PBMCs. These receptors all come from a man in his forties or fifties in good health and CMV-seronegative.

This clone appeared a few times. The V and J genes are TRBV2 and TRBJ1-1; D perhaps matches TRBD1 (6 bases). V lost 6 bases to trimming and J lost 3 bases, with 11 bases between them. The CDR3 runs 13 residues. CDR1 is SNHLY and CDR2 is FYNNEI in the germline V gene. CDR3 sequence (DNA): TGTGCCAGCAGCTACAGGGTTGACACTGAAGCTTTCTTT. Its protein product is CASSYRVDTEAFF.

The V gene is TRBV11-2, the J gene TRBJ2-7, with D possibly matching TRBD2 (6 bases). CDR3 length equals 16 residues. Trimming cost V 1 base and J 6 bases, with 19 bases left between them. CDR1 and CDR2 (germline): SGHAT, FQNNGV. The CDR3 DNA reads TGTGCCAGCAGCTTAGCCCCACGGGGGTACATCGTCGAGCAGTACTTC. Residues: CASSLAPRGYIVEQYF.

This chain links TRBV5-1 with TRBJ2-3; maybe TRBD2 (6 bases). The V end was cut by 0 bases, the J end by 2 bases, with 13 bases between. This CDR3 region has 16 residues. The germline CDR1 and CDR2 sequences are SGHRS and YFSETQ. The CDR3 spells CASSLAASEVTDTQYF. CDR3 nucleotides: TGCGCCAGCAGCTTGGCGGCTAGCGAAGTCACAGATACGCAGTATTTT.

The chain links TRBV4-1 to TRBJ2-1, with no clear D. With 0 bases removed from V and 7 bases from J, the gap between germline ends came to 10 bases. The CDR3 contains 14 residues. Germline V gene sequence: CDR1 MGHRA, CDR2 YSYEKL. The CDR3 DNA is TGCGCCAGCAGCCAAGATCCCCCTCTTAATGAGCAGTTCTTC. Protein product: CASSQDPPLNEQFF.

This chain links TRBV7-2 with TRBJ1-4, with D unclear. Trimming left V 4 bases short and J 5 bases short, with 8 bases between. Germline-derived CDR1 and CDR2 are SGHTA and FQGNSA. The CDR3 is made up of 13 amino acids. CDR3: CASSSGSNEKLFF. In DNA, the CDR3 is TGTGCCAGCAGCTCCGGGTCGAATGAAAAACTGTTTTTT. Filled out from reference TRBV7-2 and TRBJ1-4, the complete variable domain reads GAGVSQSPSNKVTEKGKDVELRCDPISGHTALYWYRQSLGQGLEFLIYFQGNSAPDKSGLPSDRFSAERTGGSVSTLTIQRTQQEDSAVYLCASSSGSNEKLFFGSGTQLSVL.

V is TRBV6-4 and J is TRBJ2-1; 10 bases align to TRBD1. Germline assignment: CDR1 MRHNA and CDR2 SNTAGT. CDR3 size: 17 residues. J was trimmed by 7 bases and V by 6 bases; bases with no gene match: 15. The CDR3 sequence: CASSVNPPGQGMNEQFF. The DNA of the CDR3 is TGTGCCAGCAGCGTTAACCCGCCGGGACAGGGGATGAATGAGCAGTTCTTC.

The sample holds one count of this clone. The rearrangement joins TRBV6-1 to TRBJ1-5, with D tentatively TRBD1 (6 bases). Germline V gene data show CDR1 as MNHNS and CDR2 as SASEGT. Trimming cost V 6 bases and J 7 bases, with 13 bases left between them. This CDR3 contains 13 residues. In nucleotides, the CDR3 is TGTGCCAGCAGGGGGGGGGCTGGCCAGCCCCAGCATTTT. Translation gives CASRGGAGQPQHF.

The rearrangement uses TRBV7-9 and TRBJ2-5, with D perhaps TRBD1 (6 bases). Germline V gene lookup returns CDR1 SEHNR and CDR2 FQNEAQ (reference sequence). The CDR3 extends over 13 amino acids. Deletions cut 5 bases from V and 6 bases from J, with 13 bases between. CDR3 DNA: TGTGCCAGCAGCCTAATAGGGGGTCAGACCCAGTACTTC. Its protein product is CASSLIGGQTQYF.

This rearrangement joins TRBV30 to TRBJ1-6; 8 bases match TRBD1. The V gene's germline CDR1 is GTSNPN and CDR2 SVGIG (reference sequence). This CDR3 has 14 residues. J lost 5 bases, V lost 7 bases, and 7 bases had no gene match. CDR3 bases: TGTGCCTCAATCCACAGGGGGAATAATTCACCCCTCCACTTT. Amino acid sequence: CASIHRGNNSPLHF.

The chain joins TRBV30 to TRBJ1-5; 10 bases are shared with TRBD1. Germline CDR1 GTSNPN, CDR2 SVGIG (reference sequence). The CDR3 contains 14 residues. With V trimmed by 1 base and J by 6 bases, 3 bases remained unmatched. The CDR3 loop is CAWSGGTGAQPQHF. The CDR3 DNA reads TGTGCCTGGAGTGGTGGGACAGGGGCTCAGCCCCAGCATTTT.

The chain recombines TRBV5-4 with TRBJ2-1; 7 nucleotides align to TRBD1. Losses at the gene ends were 4 bases for V and 0 bases for J; bases not matched to a gene: 4. The V gene's germline CDR1 is SGHNT and CDR2 YYREEE (reference sequence). This CDR3 contains 15 residues. CDR3 bases: TGTGCCAGCAGCAGCTGGGACAGCTCCTACAATGAGCAGTTCTTC. Translated, it gives CASSSWDSSYNEQFF.

This chain links TRBV5-4 with TRBJ1-6; no clear D gene. Germline lookup yields CDR1 SGHNT and CDR2 YYREEE (reference sequence). With 3 bases removed from V and 5 bases from J, the gap between germline ends came to 12 bases. The length of the CDR3 is 15 residues. CDR3 sequence reads: CASSSQYRDNSPLHF. The DNA for the CDR3 is TGTGCCAGCAGCTCGCAGTACCGTGATAATTCACCCCTCCACTTT.

Only a few counts were recorded for this clone. V gene TRBV25-1 combines with J gene TRBJ2-1, with TRBD2 matching over 10 bases. Per the germline V gene, CDR1 is MGHDK and CDR2 is SYGVNS. The CDR3 loop spans 16 amino acids. V lost 3 bases to trimming and J lost 4 bases; unmatched junction nucleotides: 6. CDR3 region: CASSDVASGSYNEQFF. CDR3 coding DNA: TGTGCCAGCAGTGACGTAGCTAGCGGGAGTTACAATGAGCAGTTCTTC.

The chain joins TRBV25-1 to TRBJ2-3, with TRBD2 matching 7 bases. V gave up 2 bases and J gave up 2 bases; unmatched junction bases: 4. The length of the CDR3 is 15 residues. The germline gives CDR1 MGHDK, CDR2 SYGVNS. In nucleotides, the CDR3 is TGTGCCAGCAGTGAAGGCGGGAGTAACACAGATACGCAGTATTTT. Its protein product is CASSEGGSNTDTQYF.

The V call is TRBV11-2, the J call TRBJ2-3; 7 bases map to TRBD2. The germline V gene encodes CDR1 SGHAT and CDR2 FQNNGV. The CDR3 totals 16 residues. V was pared by 5 bases and J by 6 bases, with 14 bases of the junction left unmatched. DNA for the CDR3: TGTGCCAGCAGCCTAACCCTCGGGGGGTACGGGGATACGCAGTATTTT. It specifies CASSLTLGGYGDTQYF. The variable domain in full, with the rest retrieved from reference TRBV11-2 and TRBJ2-3, is EAGVAQSPRYKIIEKRQSVAFWCNPISGHATLYWYQQILGQGPKLLIQFQNNGVVDDSQLPKDRFSAERLKGVDSTLKIQPAKLEDSAVYLCASSLTLGGYGDTQYFGPGTRLTVL.

The rearrangement uses TRBV27 and TRBJ2-2; tentative D call: TRBD2 (6 bases). CDR1 is MNHEY and CDR2 is SMNVEV in the germline V gene (reference sequence). CDR3 length: 14 residues. Trimming stripped 3 bases from V and 5 bases from J, with 10 bases between. The CDR3: CASSLRRETGELFF. The DNA for the CDR3 is TGTGCCAGCAGTTTGAGGCGGGAAACCGGGGAGCTGTTTTTT.

V gene TRBV21-1 combines with J gene TRBJ1-1; the table calls TRBD1, which could not be checked here. TRBV21-1 is classified as a pseudogene. The CDR3 loop spans 15 amino acids. The CDR3 DNA reads as TGTGCCAGCAGCATTGGGGACAGGTCGAACACTGAAGCTTTCTTT. It yields the protein CASSIGDRSNTEAFF.

This clone was observed a few times. The rearrangement joins TRBV19 to TRBJ2-1; the match to TRBD1 covers 8 bases. Losses at the gene ends were 4 bases for V and 4 bases for J; bases not matched to a gene: 9. The CDR3 totals 16 residues. Germline-derived CDR1 and CDR2 are LNHDA and SQIVND (reference sequence). CDR3 amino acids: CASSRAGQALYNEQFF. The CDR3 DNA sequence: TGTGCCAGTAGTAGGGCGGGACAGGCACTATACAATGAGCAGTTCTTC.

The chain recombines TRBV19 with TRBJ2-1, with D possibly TRBD1 on 6 matching bases. The length of the CDR3 is 14 residues. CDR1 LNHDA and CDR2 SQIVND come from the germline V gene (reference sequence). Trimming cost V 3 bases and J 9 bases, with 15 bases left between them. CDR3 in amino acids: CASSILQGRVEQFF. CDR3 DNA sequence: TGTGCCAGTAGTATTCTACAGGGAAGGGTTGAGCAGTTCTTC.

This chain joins TRBV28 and TRBJ1-1; TRBD1 matches at 10 bases. Germline lookup yields CDR1 MDHEN and CDR2 SYDVKM. With 5 bases clipped from V and 3 bases from J, the junction kept 6 bases outside the gene matches. The CDR3 length is 15 residues. The CDR3 DNA reads as TGTGCCAGCAGTCCAGGCGGGACAGGGGACACTGAAGCTTTCTTT. Translated: CASSPGGTGDTEAFF.

This clone came up once. Different DNA sequences within this sample yield the same CDR3. The chain joins TRBV5-1 to TRBJ2-5; 7 bases agree with TRBD1. Per germline, CDR1 SGHRS and CDR2 YFSETQ. V lost 0 bases and J lost 5; bases outside the gene matches: 4. This CDR3 contains 14 residues. The CDR3 spells CASSLGQGGETQYF. DNA for the CDR3: TGCGCCAGCAGCTTGGGACAGGGTGGCGAGACCCAGTACTTC.

V is TRBV21-1 and J is TRBJ2-1; whether TRBD2, the table's D call, matches the DNA was not checked. TRBV21-1 counts as a pseudogene. The CDR3 runs to 22 residues. CDR3 in amino acids: CASSKKGVLRKSGRPKRNEQFF. The CDR3 DNA follows: TGTGCCAGCAGCAAAAAGGGAGTTCTCCGAAAGAGCGGGAGGCCGAAGCGAAATGAGCAGTTCTTC.

The chain recombines TRBV7-3 with TRBJ2-2, with D uncertain. CDR3 size: 14 residues. CDR1 and CDR2 from the germline V gene are SGHTA and FQGTGA. V lost 6 bases and J lost 6, with 14 bases in between. CDR3 in amino acids: CASRSTLGPGELFF. DNA of the CDR3: TGTGCCAGCAGGTCCACCCTTGGGCCCGGGGAGCTGTTTTTT.

The V and J genes are TRBV27 and TRBJ2-1, with D unresolved. The CDR3 length is 14 residues. CDR1 MNHEY and CDR2 SMNVEV come from the germline V gene (reference sequence). V gave up 3 bases and J gave up 1 base, with 7 bases separating them. The CDR3 here is CASSFLRSYNEQFF. CDR3 DNA sequence: TGTGCCAGCAGTTTTCTCCGGTCCTACAATGAGCAGTTCTTC.